This entry lists 19 T cell receptor beta chains sequenced from one sample in a study of cytomegalovirus exposure and HLA in healthy donors. 13 Jbeta primers and 60 Vbeta primers were used for the PCR. TCRdb's table, derived via immunoSEQ multiplex PCR, lists solely in-frame clones and lacks some. Here the sample spans about 68,000 clones, 75% to 85% being singletons. Sequenced sample: PBMCs. The receptors stem from a human donor in good health.

The table lists this clone with a count of one. The genes are TRBV15 and TRBJ2-3, with D tentatively TRBD1 (6 bases). There are 16 residues in the CDR3. V shed 3 bases and J shed 2 bases, with 15 bases lying between them. From germline, CDR1 is LNHNV and CDR2 YYDKDF (reference sequence). DNA for the CDR3: TGTGCCACCAGCAGGAGGGGGAGAGCGGACACAGATACGCAGTATTTT. This sequence encodes CATSRRGRADTDTQYF.

Notes on this clone: The sample has other DNA sequences that encode this CDR3 too. The chain employs TRBV6-1 and TRBJ1-3; TRBD1 matches 7 bases. The V gene end was trimmed by 3 bases and the J gene end by 1 base; junction bases not matched to a gene: 3. CDR3 length: 15 residues. CDR1 is MNHNS and CDR2 is SASEGT in the germline V gene. CDR3 region: CASSEQQGSGNTIYF. The CDR3 bases are TGTGCCAGCAGTGAGCAACAGGGGTCTGGAAACACCATATATTTT.

The gene calls are TRBV6-1 and TRBJ1-2; 10 nucleotides agree with TRBD1. CDR3 size: 20 residues. Germline CDR1 MNHNS, CDR2 SASEGT. V lost 2 bases to trimming and J lost 3 bases; unmatched junction nucleotides: 18. The DNA for the CDR3 is TGTGCCAGCAGTGAATCCGAGGGTGGGACAGGGGACCTATGGGACTATGGCTACACCTTC. This codes for CASSESEGGTGDLWDYGYTF.

V gene TRBV27 combines with J gene TRBJ1-5; TRBD1 might be the D (6 bases). Per germline, CDR1 MNHEY and CDR2 SMNVEV (reference sequence). The CDR3 covers 15 residues. V was shortened by 5 bases and J by 4 bases, with 15 bases between the two germline ends. As DNA, the CDR3 is TGTGCCAGCAGTCCTCGATTTACAGGGAATCAGCCCCAGCATTTT. It codes for CASSPRFTGNQPQHF.

This clone has only one observation. The rearrangement joins TRBV4-1 to TRBJ1-1; the match to TRBD1 covers 9 bases. Germline V lookup: CDR1 MGHRA, CDR2 YSYEKL. The V gene end was trimmed by 1 base and the J gene end by 4 bases; junction bases not matched to a gene: 1. There are 14 residues in the CDR3. CDR3 amino acids: CASSQGQGGTEAFF. The DNA of the CDR3 is TGCGCCAGCAGCCAAGGACAGGGGGGCACTGAAGCTTTCTTT.

The chain links TRBV30 to TRBJ1-5, with TRBD1 matching over 9 bases. The ends lost 5 bases at V and 1 base at J; junction bases unmatched: 6. The CDR3 spans 15 residues. The germline CDR1 and CDR2 sequences are GTSNPN and SVGIG (reference sequence). The CDR3 DNA reads TGTGCCTGGGGGGGACAGGGAGGGAGCAATCAGCCCCAGCATTTT. Amino acid sequence: CAWGGQGGSNQPQHF.

The gene calls are TRBV29-1 and TRBJ1-2; 8 nucleotides match TRBD1. Per germline, CDR1 SQVTM and CDR2 ANQGSEA. The CDR3 totals 14 residues. V lost 3 bases to trimming and J lost 7 bases; unmatched junction nucleotides: 10. The CDR3 bases are TGCAGCGTTGATAATGACAGGGGTTTAGGTGGCTACACCTTC. This gives the protein CSVDNDRGLGGYTF.

This chain uses TRBV11-3 with TRBJ2-1; unclear D gene. Germline V CDR1 and CDR2: SGHNT, YENEEA. The CDR3 totals 13 residues. V lost 7 bases, J lost 5 bases, and 12 bases lay in between. Written as DNA, the CDR3 is TGTGCCAGCAAAAAGAGTACGGACAATGAGCAGTTCTTC. This encodes CASKKSTDNEQFF.

This chain links TRBV5-1 with TRBJ2-3; D is unclear. CDR1 is SGHRS, CDR2 YFSETQ, per germline. V was pared by 7 bases and J by 1 base, with 13 bases between. This CDR3 is built from 14 residues. In DNA, the CDR3 is TGCGCCAGCGGCCTGGGGTCGGGCACAGATACGCAGTATTTT. This gives the protein CASGLGSGTDTQYF.

The V and J genes are TRBV7-6 and TRBJ1-1; D is ambiguous. V was clipped by 1 base and J by 1 base, with 4 bases between them. CDR3 size: 13 residues. CDR1 and CDR2 (germline): SGHVS, FNYEAQ. CDR3 residues: CASSLGQNTEAFF. The CDR3 DNA follows: TGTGCCAGCAGCTTAGGTCAGAACACTGAAGCTTTCTTT.

The chain employs TRBV10-3 and TRBJ2-3; 9 bases fit TRBD2. The trim removed 4 bases at V and 1 base at J, leaving 6 bases unmatched. The CDR3 runs 16 residues. Germline-derived CDR1 and CDR2 are ENHRY and SYGVKD. CDR3 nucleotides: TGTGCCATCAGTGTAGTGGCTAGCGGGGGCACAGATACGCAGTATTTT. This sequence encodes CAISVVASGGTDTQYF.

V and J are TRBV6-5 and TRBJ2-7; D ambiguous. Trimming cost V 0 bases and J 7 bases, with 10 bases left between them. CDR3 length equals 13 residues. Germline V lookup: CDR1 MNHEY, CDR2 SVGAGI. CDR3 in amino acids: CASSYSSLLEQYF. The CDR3 region has the DNA TGTGCCAGCAGTTACTCGAGCCTTTTGGAGCAGTACTTC.

The chain carries TRBV13 and TRBJ1-3; perhaps TRBD1 as D (6 bases). Germline V gene data show CDR1 as PRHDT and CDR2 as FYEKMQ (reference sequence). The CDR3 contains 16 residues. V lost 5 bases and J 0 bases, leaving 14 bases between the germline ends. CDR3 sequence reads: CASSTRTAISGNTIYF. For the CDR3, the DNA is TGTGCCAGCAGCACCCGGACAGCCATCTCTGGAAACACCATATATTTT.

In regard to this clone: Compared with germline, one end of the junction differs, possibly owing to a read error. The V call is TRBV30, the J call TRBJ1-2; D call uncertain. The CDR3 is made up of 14 amino acids. CDR1 GTSNPN and CDR2 SVGIG come from the germline V gene (reference sequence). CDR3: CAWSVHNSNYGYPF. The DNA for the CDR3 is TGTGCCTGGAGTGTACACAATTCTAACTATGGCTACCCCTTC.

This clone was seen a single time. The rearrangement uses TRBV7-9 and TRBJ1-2, with 8 bases fitting TRBD1. Germline CDR1 reads SEHNR; CDR2 reads FQNEAQ (reference sequence). The ends lost 5 bases at V and 2 bases at J; junction bases unmatched: 19. The CDR3 length is 19 residues. CDR3 protein: CASSPTLMDRENKNYGYTF. Here the CDR3 DNA reads TGTGCCAGCAGCCCTACCTTAATGGACAGGGAAAATAAGAACTATGGCTACACCTTC.

This sequence joins TRBV19 and TRBJ2-7, with TRBD2 identical over 8 bases. The CDR3 contains 14 residues. CDR1 and CDR2 from the germline V gene are LNHDA and SQIVND (reference sequence). V gave up 5 bases and J gave up 6 bases; unmatched junction bases: 9. The CDR3 DNA reads as TGTGCCAGTAGTGATGGCGGGGGGTCCCCCGAGCAGTACTTC. Translating gives CASSDGGGSPEQYF.

The chain recombines TRBV9 with TRBJ2-2; 13 nucleotides agree with TRBD2. CDR1 is SGDLS, CDR2 YYNGEE, per germline. The CDR3 sequence is 16 residues long. With 3 bases clipped from V and 7 bases from J, the junction kept 6 bases outside the gene matches. CDR3 amino acids: CASSELAGGQGGELFF. As DNA, the CDR3 is TGTGCCAGCAGCGAACTAGCGGGGGGGCAGGGCGGGGAGCTGTTTTTT.

The CDR3, as DNA: TGTGCCAGCAGCCCAAGTCCACGGGGGGCCGGCACTGAAGCTTTCTTT. It translates to CASSPSPRGAGTEAFF. This chain links TRBV7-2 with TRBJ1-1, with D possibly TRBD1 on 6 matching bases. V lost 5 bases to trimming and J lost 4 bases, with 20 bases between them. The CDR3 covers 16 residues. Germline-derived CDR1 and CDR2 are SGHTA and FQGNSA.

This chain links TRBV5-1 with TRBJ2-7, with D maybe TRBD1 (6 bases). CDR1 is SGHRS, CDR2 YFSETQ, per germline. The CDR3 is made up of 15 amino acids. V was pared by 0 bases and J by 7 bases, with 17 bases between. The CDR3 region has the DNA TGCGCCAGCAGCTTGGAGGTACAGGGATCTGGGGAGCAGTACTTC. Translated: CASSLEVQGSGEQYF. The whole variable domain, remainder taken from reference TRBV5-1 and TRBJ2-7, is KAGVTQTPRYLIKTRGQQVTLSCSPISGHRSVSWYQQTPGQGLQFLFEYFSETQRNKGNFPGRFSGRQFSNSRSEMNVSTLELGDSALYLCASSLEVQGSGEQYFGPGTRLTVT.